This entry concerns a single T cell receptor (beta chain). These data belong to a study of PD-1 blockade in classical Hodgkin lymphoma. All patients experienced relapse after autologous stem cell transplantation, and brentuximab vedotin exposure was variable. This CDR3 has 14 residues. Germline loops: CDR1 MRHNA, CDR2 SNTAGT. With 4 bases clipped from V and 6 bases from J, the junction kept 6 bases outside the gene matches. Only in-frame clones appear in the TCRdb table, and some are missing; sequencing was by immunoSEQ multiplex PCR. The sample holds about 150,000 clones, about 78% seen once. This TCR was sampled from a human donor with classical Hodgkin lymphoma. The input for sequencing was peripheral blood mononuclear cells (PBMCs), taken before the second cycle of nivolumab. The chain carries TRBV6-4 and TRBJ1-5; 7 positions agree with TRBD1. Here the CDR3 DNA reads TGTGCCAGCAGTGCTGAAGGGGGCCTTCAGCCCCAGCATTTT. This encodes CASSAEGGLQPQHF.